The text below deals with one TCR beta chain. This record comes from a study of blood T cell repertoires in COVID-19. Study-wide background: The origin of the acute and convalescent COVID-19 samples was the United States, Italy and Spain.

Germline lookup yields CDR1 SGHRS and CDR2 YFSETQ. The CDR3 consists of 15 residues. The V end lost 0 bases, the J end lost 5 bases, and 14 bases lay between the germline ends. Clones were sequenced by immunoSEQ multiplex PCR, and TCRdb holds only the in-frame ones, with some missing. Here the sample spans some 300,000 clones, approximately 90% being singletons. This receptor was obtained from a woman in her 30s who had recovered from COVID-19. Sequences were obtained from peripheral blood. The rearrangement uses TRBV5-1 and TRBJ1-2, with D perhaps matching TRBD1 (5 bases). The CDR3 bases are TGCGCCAGCAGCTTGGCCGGGGGTGGCACTTATGGCTACACCTTC. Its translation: CASSLAGGGTYGYTF.